What follows are 16 T cell receptor beta chains derived from one specimen sequenced in a study of cytomegalovirus exposure and HLA in healthy donors. The primer mix had 60 Vbeta and 13 Jbeta primers. Clones were sequenced by immunoSEQ multiplex PCR, and TCRdb holds only the in-frame ones, with some missing. The sample holds 100,000 to 150,000 clones, about 75% seen once. Sequencing was performed on PBMCs. Receptors originate from a man aged 55-75 years in good health and CMV-seropositive.

The V and J genes are TRBV4-1 and TRBJ1-2; no clear D. This CDR3 is built from 14 residues. Trimming took off 4 bases at V and 4 bases at J, with 13 bases between the two ends. The germline V gene has CDR1 MGHRA and CDR2 YSYEKL. The CDR3 sequence is CASSPPSAPYGYTF. The DNA for the CDR3 is TGCGCCAGCAGCCCTCCAAGCGCCCCCTATGGCTACACCTTC.

The chain links TRBV5-1 to TRBJ1-2, with TRBD1 identical over 8 bases. CDR1 and CDR2 (germline): SGHRS, YFSETQ. There are 15 residues in the CDR3. Trimming took 2 bases from V and 7 from J; bases not matched to a gene: 10. DNA for the CDR3: TGCGCCAGCAGCTTTGGGGACAGGTCTTTCGGTGGCTACACCTTC. Protein: CASSFGDRSFGGYTF.

This clone was seen a handful of times. The CDR3 reads CASSFKDTQYF. The DNA of the CDR3 is TGCGCCAGCAGTTTTAAAGATACGCAGTATTTT. The chain is built from TRBV10-2 and TRBJ2-3, with D unclear. V was clipped by 5 bases and J by 5 bases, with 5 bases between them. Germline CDR1 and CDR2: WSHSY and SAAADI. This CDR3 is built from 11 residues.

The chain employs TRBV25-1 and TRBJ1-1; 7 nucleotides agree with TRBD1. The CDR3 contains 15 residues. The germline V gene has CDR1 MGHDK and CDR2 SYGVNS. V lost 2 bases and J lost 1; bases outside the gene matches: 4. The CDR3 DNA reads as TGTGCCAGCAGTGAACTAGGGGGCACGAACACTGAAGCTTTCTTT. Amino acid sequence: CASSELGGTNTEAFF.

This chain links TRBV9 with TRBJ2-7; 7 bases line up with TRBD1. The CDR3 spans 13 residues. Germline values: CDR1 SGDLS, CDR2 YYNGEE. V lost 3 bases, J lost 5 bases, and 5 bases stayed unmatched. CDR3 sequence reads: CASSDGQVDEQYF. CDR3 nucleotide sequence: TGTGCCAGCAGCGACGGACAGGTCGACGAGCAGTACTTC.

The genes are TRBV18 and TRBJ2-5, with D possibly being TRBD1 (6 bases). CDR1 and CDR2 (germline): KGHSH, LQKENI. V was pared by 4 bases and J by 5 bases, with 14 bases between. The CDR3 loop spans 14 amino acids. The DNA for the CDR3 is TGTGCCAGCTCACAGCAGGGGTATCAGGAGACCCAGTACTTC. Its translation is CASSQQGYQETQYF.

This clone turned up a few times. This sequence joins TRBV6-5 and TRBJ1-1; D gene uncertain. The length of the CDR3 is 12 residues. Trimming took off 2 bases at V and 4 bases at J, with 5 bases between the two ends. Looked up from germline, CDR1 is MNHEY and CDR2 is SVGAGI. CDR3 sequence reads: CASSYAVTEAFF. The DNA for the CDR3 is TGTGCCAGCAGTTACGCGGTCACTGAAGCTTTCTTT.

The CDR3 DNA reads as TGTGCCAGTAGTAAGACTAGCGGGAGAGGGTACGGCACAGATACGCAGTATTTT. Protein: CASSKTSGRGYGTDTQYF. The chain combines TRBV19 with TRBJ2-3; 12 nucleotides align to TRBD2. Germline V lookup: CDR1 LNHDA, CDR2 SQIVND (reference sequence). This CDR3 is 18 amino acids long. The J segment lost 1 base and the V segment lost 4 bases, leaving 9 bases of the junction unmatched.

The CDR3 DNA sequence: TGTGCCAGCAGCTTCTTGGAGGAAAAACTGTTTTTT. This sequence encodes CASSFLEEKLFF. This chain uses TRBV5-5 with TRBJ1-4; D is unresolved. V was trimmed by 2 bases and J by 8 bases, leaving 7 bases between them. This CDR3 has 12 residues. Germline V gene sequence: CDR1 SGHKS, CDR2 YYEKEE (reference sequence).

This clone is a singleton in its sample. This chain joins TRBV10-3 and TRBJ2-5; 8 bases map to TRBD2. The V gene end was trimmed by 5 bases and the J gene end by 3 bases; junction bases not matched to a gene: 5. This CDR3 comprises 14 residues. CDR1 and CDR2 from the germline V gene are ENHRY and SYGVKD. The chain's CDR3 is CAISRAGVEETQYF. CDR3 coding DNA: TGTGCCATCAGTCGAGCGGGGGTCGAAGAGACCCAGTACTTC.

V and J are TRBV6-1 and TRBJ2-5; D unresolved. The CDR3 spans 13 residues. Per germline, CDR1 MNHNS and CDR2 SASEGT. The V and J ends lost 8 bases and 2 bases respectively, with 12 bases between them. The CDR3 region is CASQQNHQETQYF. Here the CDR3 DNA reads TGTGCCAGCCAACAGAATCATCAAGAGACCCAGTACTTC.

The rearrangement links TRBV25-1 to TRBJ1-1, with a tentative D call TRBD1 (5 bases). Trimming took 0 bases from V and 0 from J, leaving 11 bases between them. The CDR3 is made up of 16 amino acids. CDR1 MGHDK and CDR2 SYGVNS come from the germline V gene. CDR3 DNA: TGTGCCAGCAGTGAATACCGGGGGAACATGAACACTGAAGCTTTCTTT. This sequence encodes CASSEYRGNMNTEAFF.

The chain employs TRBV18 and TRBJ1-2; a possible D gene is TRBD1 (5 bases). Trimming took 6 bases from V and 8 from J, leaving 16 bases between them. The germline gives CDR1 KGHSH, CDR2 LQKENI. The CDR3 covers 13 residues. This chain's CDR3 is CASSAGFSRGYTF. DNA for the CDR3: TGTGCCAGCTCCGCAGGGTTTTCAAGGGGCTACACCTTC.

This clone was picked up a small number of times. The chain recombines TRBV10-3 with TRBJ1-5, with 7 bases that match TRBD1. The CDR3 covers 12 residues. With 5 bases clipped from V and 7 bases from J, the junction kept 2 bases outside the gene matches. Per the germline V gene, CDR1 is ENHRY and CDR2 is SYGVKD. DNA of the CDR3: TGTGCCATCAGTCAGGGGGACCAGCCCCAGCATTTT. Translated: CAISQGDQPQHF.

J is TRBJ2-1 and V is TRBV7-3, with 8 bases that match TRBD2. The CDR3 consists of 15 residues. Germline V CDR1 and CDR2: SGHTA, FQGTGA. J was trimmed by 1 base and V by 1 base; bases with no gene match: 0. CDR3 nucleotides: TGTGCCAGCAGCTTAATAGCGGGGTCCTACAATGAGCAGTTCTTC. It specifies CASSLIAGSYNEQFF.

The rearrangement links TRBV5-4 to TRBJ2-7, with 9 bases fitting TRBD2. Germline trimming cut 5 bases from V and 2 bases from J; bases unmatched to any gene: 8. Germline values: CDR1 SGHNT, CDR2 YYREEE (reference sequence). CDR3 length: 15 amino acids. In DNA, the CDR3 is TGTGCCAGCAGGGGAGCGGGGGGTACCCCCTACGAGCAGTACTTC. Translated, it gives CASRGAGGTPYEQYF.